The clone carrying this T cell receptor (beta chain) has just a few counts. The antigen remains undetermined. This specimen comes from a study of shared clonotypes between healthy human individuals. Notes on the study in general: On the whole, naive subsets had larger estimated richness than memory subsets had. Measured sharing among donors was expected to vary with sequencing depth.

Method: immunoSEQ multiplex PCR; TCRdb's copy keeps in-frame clones and lacks some. The profile shows hundreds of thousands of clones, roughly 72% of them singletons. V was cut by 0 bases and J by 3 bases, with 4 bases left in between. This CDR3 comprises 12 residues. The germline gives CDR1 SGHNT, CDR2 YYREEE (reference sequence). What was sequenced was memory CD4+ T cells sorted from blood. Specified subset: CD45RA-negative fraction. This receptor was obtained from a woman between 25 and 40 years old in good health. The chain recombines TRBV5-4 with TRBJ2-7; D gene unclear. In DNA, the CDR3 is TGTGCCAGCAGCTTGGAAAGCTACGAGCAGTACTTC. Its translation: CASSLESYEQYF.